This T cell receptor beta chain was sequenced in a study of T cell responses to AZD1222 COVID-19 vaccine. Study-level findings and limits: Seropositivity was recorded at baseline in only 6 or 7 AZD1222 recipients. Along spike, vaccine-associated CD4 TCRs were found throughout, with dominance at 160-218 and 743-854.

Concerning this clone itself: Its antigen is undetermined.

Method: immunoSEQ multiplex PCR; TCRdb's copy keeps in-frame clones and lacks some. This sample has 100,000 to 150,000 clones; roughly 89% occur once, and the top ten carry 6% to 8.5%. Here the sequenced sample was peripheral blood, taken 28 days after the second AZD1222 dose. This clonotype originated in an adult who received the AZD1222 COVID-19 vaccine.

In DNA form, the CDR3 reads TGTGCCAGCAGGAGGGGGAACACTGAAGCTTTCTTT. The encoded protein is CASRRGNTEAFF. The J gene is TRBJ1-1, the V gene TRBV13; a weak D match, TRBD1 (5 bases). The CDR3 length is 12 residues. Deletions cut 6 bases from V and 1 base from J, with 6 bases between. Germline lookup yields CDR1 PRHDT and CDR2 FYEKMQ (reference sequence).